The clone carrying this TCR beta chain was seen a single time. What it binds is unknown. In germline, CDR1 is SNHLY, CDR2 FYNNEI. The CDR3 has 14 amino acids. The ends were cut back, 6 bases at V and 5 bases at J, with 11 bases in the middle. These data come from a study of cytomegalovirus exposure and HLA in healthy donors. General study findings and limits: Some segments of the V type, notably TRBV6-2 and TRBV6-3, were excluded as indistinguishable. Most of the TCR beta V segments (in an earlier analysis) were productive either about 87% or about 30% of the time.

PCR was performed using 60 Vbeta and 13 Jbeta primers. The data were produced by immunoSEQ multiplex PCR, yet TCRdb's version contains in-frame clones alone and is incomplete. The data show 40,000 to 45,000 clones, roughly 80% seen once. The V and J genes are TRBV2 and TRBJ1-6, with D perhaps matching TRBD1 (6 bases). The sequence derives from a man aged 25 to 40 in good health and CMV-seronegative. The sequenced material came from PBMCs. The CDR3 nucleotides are TGTGCCAGCAGAAAACAGGGAAATAATTCACCCCTCCACTTT. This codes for CASRKQGNNSPLHF. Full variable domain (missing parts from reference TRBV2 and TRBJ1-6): EPEVTQTPSHQVTQMGQEVILRCVPISNHLYFYWYRQILGQKVEFLVSFYNNEISEKSEIFDDQFSVERPDGSNFTLKIRSTKLEDSAMYFCASRKQGNNSPLHFGNGTRLTVT.